A selection of T cell receptor beta chains follows, all from one sample in a study of CD8+ T cells in alopecia areata. The assay was immunoSEQ multiplex PCR, and TCRdb's table has in-frame clones only and misses some. Among about 250,000 clones listed, roughly two thirds were seen once. Sequenced material: CD4+ T cells sorted from blood, taken at week 0. These receptors were taken from a human donor with alopecia areata. The CDR3 runs from the conserved cysteine through the conserved F or W. The D gene is left open where the match is weak. Some rows have no size entry. The others give once, few or many, or a class for an expanded clone.

CDR3aa	CDR3nt	abundance	d_gene	j_gene	v_gene
CASSERTGGSEQFF	TGTGCCAGCAGCGAGAGGACAGGGGGCAGTGAGCAGTTCTTC	.	TRBD1	TRBJ2-1	TRBV9
CAWSVGPASNQPQHF	TGTGCCTGGAGTGTTGGGCCGGCCAGCAATCAGCCCCAGCATTTT	.	.	TRBJ1-5	TRBV30
CASSLGDVQETQYF	TGCGCCAGCAGCTTGGGGGACGTCCAAGAGACCCAGTACTTC	.	.	TRBJ2-5	TRBV5-1
CAWSRGLAGGETQYF	TGTGCCTGGAGCAGGGGACTAGCGGGGGGAGAGACCCAGTACTTC	few	TRBD2	TRBJ2-5	TRBV30
CAWSPQGSKGETQYF	TGTGCCTGGAGTCCACAGGGATCCAAGGGTGAGACCCAGTACTTC	.	.	TRBJ2-5	TRBV30
CSVDGQGAYEQYF	TGCAGCGTTGACGGACAGGGAGCCTACGAGCAGTACTTC	few	TRBD1	TRBJ2-7	TRBV29-1
CASNPARGPQTQYF	TGTGCCAGCAACCCCGCTCGGGGCCCCCAGACCCAGTACTTC	.	.	TRBJ2-5	TRBV6-1
CSASVTDTQYF	TGCAGTGCTAGTGTCACAGATACGCAGTATTTT	.	.	TRBJ2-3	TRBV20-1
CAWSVLSSYEQYF	TGTGCCTGGAGTGTACTGAGCTCCTACGAGCAGTACTTC	.	.	TRBJ2-7	TRBV30
CASAIELPETQYF	TGTGCCAGCGCAATTGAGCTGCCAGAGACCCAGTACTTC	.	.	TRBJ2-5	TRBV2
CSVVLQLGDTQYF	TGCAGCGTGGTCCTACAGTTGGGAGATACGCAGTATTTT	.	.	TRBJ2-3	TRBV29-1